This T cell receptor beta chain was identified during a study of blood T cell repertoires in COVID-19. Whole-study context: COVID-19 samples from acute and convalescent phases originated in the United States, Italy and Spain. PBMCs, B-cell-depleted T cells, or T cells were the source of the cDNA or gDNA that made up the material.

Recovered status applied to Cohort 3 donors who had two consecutive negative PCRs. It also applied to those with clearance or with symptom resolution. The V gene's germline CDR1 is SEHNR and CDR2 FQNEAQ (reference sequence). Trimming at V came to 1 base and at J to 9 bases, leaving 7 bases not matched to a gene. The CDR3 is 15 amino acids. Methods used by the authors: Estimation of nucleated cell counts was performed using reference gene primer amplification. Sequenced by immunoSEQ multiplex PCR; TCRdb stores in-frame clones only, minus some. The DNA gave D and trimming, while V, J and clone size come from that table. Of roughly 400,000 clones listed, around 87% are singletons.

Sequencing input: PBMCs or T cells enriched from blood (not recorded which). This TCR was recovered from a man aged 30 to 39 who had recovered from COVID-19. The V gene is TRBV7-9, the J gene TRBJ2-1; 9 nucleotides match TRBD2. CDR3 DNA: TGTGCCAGCAGCTTAGTTGGCGGGAGGGCCGTTGAGCAGTTCTTC. Its translation is CASSLVGGRAVEQFF.